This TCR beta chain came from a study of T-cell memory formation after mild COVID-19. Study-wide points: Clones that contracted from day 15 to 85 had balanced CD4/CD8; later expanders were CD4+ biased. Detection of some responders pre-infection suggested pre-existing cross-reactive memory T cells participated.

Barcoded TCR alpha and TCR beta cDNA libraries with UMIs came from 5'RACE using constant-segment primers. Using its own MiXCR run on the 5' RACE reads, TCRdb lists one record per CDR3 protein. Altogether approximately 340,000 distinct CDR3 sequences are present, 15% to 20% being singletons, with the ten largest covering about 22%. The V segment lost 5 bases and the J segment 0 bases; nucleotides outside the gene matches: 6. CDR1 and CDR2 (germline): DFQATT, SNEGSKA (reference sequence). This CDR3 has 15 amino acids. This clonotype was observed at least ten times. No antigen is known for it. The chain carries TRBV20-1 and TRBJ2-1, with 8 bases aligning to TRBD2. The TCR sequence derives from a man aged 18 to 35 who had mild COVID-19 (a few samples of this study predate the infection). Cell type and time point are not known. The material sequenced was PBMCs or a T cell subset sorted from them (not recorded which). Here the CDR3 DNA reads TGCAGTGCTGGCAAGCGGGGGAGCTCCTACAATGAGCAGTTCTTC. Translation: CSAGKRGSSYNEQFF.